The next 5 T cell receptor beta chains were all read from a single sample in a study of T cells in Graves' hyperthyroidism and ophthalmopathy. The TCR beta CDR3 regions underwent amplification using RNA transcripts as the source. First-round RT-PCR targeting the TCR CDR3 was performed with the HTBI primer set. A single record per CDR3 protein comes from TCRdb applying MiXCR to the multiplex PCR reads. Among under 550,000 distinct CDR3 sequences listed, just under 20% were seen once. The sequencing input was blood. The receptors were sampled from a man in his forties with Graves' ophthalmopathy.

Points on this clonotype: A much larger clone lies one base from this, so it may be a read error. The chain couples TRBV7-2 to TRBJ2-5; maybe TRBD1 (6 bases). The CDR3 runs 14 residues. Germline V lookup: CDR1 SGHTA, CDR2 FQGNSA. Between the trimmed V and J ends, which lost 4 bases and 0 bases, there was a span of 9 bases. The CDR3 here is CASSSGQNQETQYF. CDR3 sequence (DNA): TGTGCCAGCAGCTCCGGACAGAACCAAGAGACCCAGTACTTC.

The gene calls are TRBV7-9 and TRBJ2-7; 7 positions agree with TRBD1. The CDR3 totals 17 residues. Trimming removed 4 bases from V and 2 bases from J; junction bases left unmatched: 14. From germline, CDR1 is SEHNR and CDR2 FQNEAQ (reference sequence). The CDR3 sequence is CASSSGVLRQGAYEQYF. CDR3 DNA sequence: TGTGCCAGCAGCTCAGGAGTGTTGAGACAGGGTGCCTACGAGCAGTACTTC. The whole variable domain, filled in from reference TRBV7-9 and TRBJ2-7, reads DTGVSQNPRHKITKRGQNVTFRCDPISEHNRLYWYRQTLGQGPEFLTYFQNEAQLEKSRLLSDRFSAERPKGSFSTLEIQRTEQGDSAMYLCASSSGVLRQGAYEQYFGPGTRLTVT.

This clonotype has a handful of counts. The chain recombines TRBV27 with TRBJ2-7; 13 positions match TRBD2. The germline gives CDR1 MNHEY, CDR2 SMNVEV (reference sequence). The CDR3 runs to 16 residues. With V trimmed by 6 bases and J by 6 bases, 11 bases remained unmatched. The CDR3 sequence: CASSRGLAGVGVEQYF. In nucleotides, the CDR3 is TGTGCCAGCAGCCGCGGACTAGCGGGAGTAGGCGTCGAGCAGTACTTC.

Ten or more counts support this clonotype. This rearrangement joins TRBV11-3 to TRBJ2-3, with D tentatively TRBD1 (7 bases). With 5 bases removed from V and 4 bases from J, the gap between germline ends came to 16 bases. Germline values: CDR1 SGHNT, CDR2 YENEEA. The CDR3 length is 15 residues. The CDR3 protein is CASSQGGGPPDTQYF. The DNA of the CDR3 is TGTGCCAGCAGCCAGGGGGGAGGCCCTCCAGATACGCAGTATTTT. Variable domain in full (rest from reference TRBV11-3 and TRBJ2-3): EAGVVQSPRYKIIEKKQPVAFWCNPISGHNTLYWYLQNLGQGPELLIRYENEEAVDDSQLPKDRFSAERLKGVDSTLKIQPAELGDSAVYLCASSQGGGPPDTQYFGPGTRLTVL.

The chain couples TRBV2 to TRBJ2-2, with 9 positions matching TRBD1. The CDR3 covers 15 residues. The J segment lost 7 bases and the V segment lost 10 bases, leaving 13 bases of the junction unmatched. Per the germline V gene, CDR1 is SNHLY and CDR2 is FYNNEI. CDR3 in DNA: TGTGCCATTCTTGGGACAGGGAACGGGGTCGGGGAGCTGTTTTTT. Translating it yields CAILGTGNGVGELFF.